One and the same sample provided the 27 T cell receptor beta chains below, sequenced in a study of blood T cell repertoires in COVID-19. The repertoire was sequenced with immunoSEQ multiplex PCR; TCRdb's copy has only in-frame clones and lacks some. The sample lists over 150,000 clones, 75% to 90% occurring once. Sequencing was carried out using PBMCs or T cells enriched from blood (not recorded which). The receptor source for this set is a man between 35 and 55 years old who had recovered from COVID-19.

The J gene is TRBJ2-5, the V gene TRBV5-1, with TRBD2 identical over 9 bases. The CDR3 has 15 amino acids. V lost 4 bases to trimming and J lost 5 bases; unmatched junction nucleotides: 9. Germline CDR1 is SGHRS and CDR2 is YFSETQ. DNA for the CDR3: TGCGCCAGCAGCCTATTTAGCGGGGGTAGGGAGACCCAGTACTTC. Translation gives CASSLFSGGRETQYF.

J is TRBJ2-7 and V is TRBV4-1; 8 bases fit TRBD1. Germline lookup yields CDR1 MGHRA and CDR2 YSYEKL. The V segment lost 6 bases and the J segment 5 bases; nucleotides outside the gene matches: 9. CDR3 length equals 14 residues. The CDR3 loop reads CASSPTGANNEQYF. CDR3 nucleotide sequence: TGCGCCAGCAGTCCGACAGGGGCCAATAACGAGCAGTACTTC.

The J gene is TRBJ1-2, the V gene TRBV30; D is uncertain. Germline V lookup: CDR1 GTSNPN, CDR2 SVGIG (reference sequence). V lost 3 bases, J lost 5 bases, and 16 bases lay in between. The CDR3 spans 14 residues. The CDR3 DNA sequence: TGTGCCTGGAGCCGTGATCCCACCAGATATGGCTACACCTTC. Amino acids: CAWSRDPTRYGYTF.

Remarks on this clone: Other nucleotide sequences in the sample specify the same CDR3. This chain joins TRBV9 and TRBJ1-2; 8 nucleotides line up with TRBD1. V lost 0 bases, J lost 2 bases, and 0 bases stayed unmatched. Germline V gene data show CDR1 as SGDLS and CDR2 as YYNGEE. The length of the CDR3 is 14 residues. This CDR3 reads CASSVGQGNYGYTF. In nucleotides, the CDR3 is TGTGCCAGCAGCGTAGGACAGGGGAACTATGGCTACACCTTC. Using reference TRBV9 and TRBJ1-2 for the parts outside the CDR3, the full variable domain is DSGVTQTPKHLITATGQRVTLRCSPRSGDLSVYWYQQSLDQGLQFLIQYYNGEERAKGNILERFSAQQFPDLHSELNLSSLELGDSALYFCASSVGQGNYGYTFGSGTRLTVV.

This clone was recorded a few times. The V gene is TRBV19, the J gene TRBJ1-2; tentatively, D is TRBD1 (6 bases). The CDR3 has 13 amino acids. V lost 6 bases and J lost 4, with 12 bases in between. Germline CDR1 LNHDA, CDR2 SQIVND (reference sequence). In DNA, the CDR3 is TGTGCCAGTAGCCAGGGGAAAGGCTATGGCTACACCTTC. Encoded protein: CASSQGKGYGYTF.

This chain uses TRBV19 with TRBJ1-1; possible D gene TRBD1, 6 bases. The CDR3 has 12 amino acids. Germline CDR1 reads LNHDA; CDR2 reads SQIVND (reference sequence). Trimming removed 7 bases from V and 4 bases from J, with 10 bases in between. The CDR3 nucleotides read TGTGCCAGTACCCAAGGGGGCACTGAAGCTTTCTTT. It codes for CASTQGGTEAFF. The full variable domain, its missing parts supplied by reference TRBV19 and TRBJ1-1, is DGGITQSPKYLFRKEGQNVTLSCEQNLNHDAMYWYRQDPGQGLRLIYYSQIVNDFQKGDIAEGYSVSREKKESFPLTVTSAQKNPTAFYLCASTQGGTEAFFGQGTRLTVV.

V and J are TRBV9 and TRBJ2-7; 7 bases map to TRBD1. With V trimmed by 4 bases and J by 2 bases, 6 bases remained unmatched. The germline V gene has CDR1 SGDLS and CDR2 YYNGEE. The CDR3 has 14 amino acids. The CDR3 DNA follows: TGTGCCAGCAGCAGAACGGGACAGCCCTACGAGCAGTACTTC. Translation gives CASSRTGQPYEQYF.

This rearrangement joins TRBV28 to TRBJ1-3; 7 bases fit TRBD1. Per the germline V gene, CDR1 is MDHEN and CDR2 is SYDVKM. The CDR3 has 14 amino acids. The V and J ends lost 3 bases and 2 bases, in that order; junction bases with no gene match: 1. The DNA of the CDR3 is TGTGCCAGCAGTTTGAGGGGGCCTGGAAACACCATATATTTT. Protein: CASSLRGPGNTIYF.

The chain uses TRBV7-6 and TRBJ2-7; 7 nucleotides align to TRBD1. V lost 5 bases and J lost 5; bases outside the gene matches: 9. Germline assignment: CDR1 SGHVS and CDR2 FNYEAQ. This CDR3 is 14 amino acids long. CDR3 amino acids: CASSPLAQGHEQYF. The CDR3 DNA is TGTGCCAGCAGCCCGCTCGCACAGGGGCACGAGCAGTACTTC.

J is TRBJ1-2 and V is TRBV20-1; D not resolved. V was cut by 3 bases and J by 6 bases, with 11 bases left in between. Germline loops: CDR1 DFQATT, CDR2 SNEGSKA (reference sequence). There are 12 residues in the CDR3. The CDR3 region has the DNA TGCAGTGCTAGTTCGGGGAATGATGGCTACACCTTC. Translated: CSASSGNDGYTF.

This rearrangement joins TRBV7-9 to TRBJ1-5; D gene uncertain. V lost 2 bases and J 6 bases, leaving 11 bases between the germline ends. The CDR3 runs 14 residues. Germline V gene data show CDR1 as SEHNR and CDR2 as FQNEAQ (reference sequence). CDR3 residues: CASSLSAGAQPQHF. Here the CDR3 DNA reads TGTGCCAGCAGCTTATCGGCGGGTGCTCAGCCCCAGCATTTT.

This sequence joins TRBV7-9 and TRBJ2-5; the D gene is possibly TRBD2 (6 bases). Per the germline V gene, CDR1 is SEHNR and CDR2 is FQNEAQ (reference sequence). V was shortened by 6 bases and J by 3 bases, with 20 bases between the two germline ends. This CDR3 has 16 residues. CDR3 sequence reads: CASSSRGGEVKETQYF. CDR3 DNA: TGTGCCAGCAGTTCTAGGGGCGGGGAGGTAAAAGAGACCCAGTACTTC.

CDR3 amino acids: CASGSSGTYNSPLHF. CDR3 bases: TGTGCTAGTGGTTCCTCAGGGACCTATAATTCACCCCTCCACTTT. The V gene is TRBV12-5, the J gene TRBJ1-6; D perhaps matches TRBD1 (5 bases). The CDR3 covers 15 residues. Trimming left V 4 bases short and J 2 bases short, with 9 bases between. Per the germline V gene, CDR1 is LGHNT and CDR2 is FRNRAP.

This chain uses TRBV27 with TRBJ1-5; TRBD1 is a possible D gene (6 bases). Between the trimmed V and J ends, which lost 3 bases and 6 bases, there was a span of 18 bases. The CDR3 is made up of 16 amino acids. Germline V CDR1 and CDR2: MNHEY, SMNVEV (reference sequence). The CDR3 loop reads CASSLYLGAGGQPQHF. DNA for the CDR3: TGTGCCAGCAGTTTGTATCTGGGGGCAGGAGGTCAGCCCCAGCATTTT.

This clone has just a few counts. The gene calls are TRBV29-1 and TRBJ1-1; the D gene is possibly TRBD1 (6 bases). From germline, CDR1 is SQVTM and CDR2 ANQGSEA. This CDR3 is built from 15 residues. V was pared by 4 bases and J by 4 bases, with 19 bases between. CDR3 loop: CSVVRTGGRSTEAFF. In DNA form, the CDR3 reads TGCAGCGTTGTGCGTACCGGGGGGCGGTCCACTGAAGCTTTCTTT.

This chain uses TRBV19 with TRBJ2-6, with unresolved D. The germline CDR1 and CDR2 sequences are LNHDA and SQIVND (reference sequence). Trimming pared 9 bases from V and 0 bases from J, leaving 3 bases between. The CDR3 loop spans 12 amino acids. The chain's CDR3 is CASVSGANVLTF. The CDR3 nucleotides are TGTGCCAGCGTCTCTGGGGCCAACGTCCTGACTTTC.

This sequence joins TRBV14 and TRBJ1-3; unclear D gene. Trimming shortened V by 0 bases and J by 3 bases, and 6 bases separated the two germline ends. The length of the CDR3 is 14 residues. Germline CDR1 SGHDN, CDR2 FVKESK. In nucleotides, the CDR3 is TGTGCCAGCAGCCAAGATAGAGTTGGAAACACCATATATTTT. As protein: CASSQDRVGNTIYF.

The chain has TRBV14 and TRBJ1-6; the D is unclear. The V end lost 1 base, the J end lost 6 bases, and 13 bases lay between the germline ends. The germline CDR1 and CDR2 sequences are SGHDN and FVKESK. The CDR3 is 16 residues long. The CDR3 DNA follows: TGTGCCAGCAGCCAAGTCCCGCTTAGCGCTAATTCACCCCTCCACTTT. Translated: CASSQVPLSANSPLHF.

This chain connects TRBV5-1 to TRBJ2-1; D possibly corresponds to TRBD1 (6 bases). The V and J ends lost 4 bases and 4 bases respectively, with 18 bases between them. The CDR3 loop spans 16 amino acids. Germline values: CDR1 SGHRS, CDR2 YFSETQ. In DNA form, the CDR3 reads TGCGCCAGCAGCCCCTCCCTCTTGGGGGCTTACAATGAGCAGTTCTTC. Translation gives CASSPSLLGAYNEQFF.

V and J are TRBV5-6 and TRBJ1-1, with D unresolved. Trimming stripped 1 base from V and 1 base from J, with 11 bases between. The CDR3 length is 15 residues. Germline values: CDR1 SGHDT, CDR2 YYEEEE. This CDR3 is CASSLSRGRNTEAFF. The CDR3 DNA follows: TGTGCCAGCAGCTTGTCACGAGGGCGGAACACTGAAGCTTTCTTT. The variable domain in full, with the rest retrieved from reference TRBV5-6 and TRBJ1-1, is DAGVTQSPTHLIKTRGQQVTLRCSPKSGHDTVSWYQQALGQGPQFIFQYYEEEERQRGNFPDRFSGHQFPNYSSELNVNALLLGDSALYLCASSLSRGRNTEAFFGQGTRLTVV.

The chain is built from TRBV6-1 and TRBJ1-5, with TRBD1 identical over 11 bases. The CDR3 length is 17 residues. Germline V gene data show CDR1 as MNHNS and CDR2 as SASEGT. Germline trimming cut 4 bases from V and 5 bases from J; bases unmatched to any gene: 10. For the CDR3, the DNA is TGTGCCAGCAGTGCACGACATGGACAGGGGGCTCATCAGCCCCAGCATTTT. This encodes CASSARHGQGAHQPQHF.

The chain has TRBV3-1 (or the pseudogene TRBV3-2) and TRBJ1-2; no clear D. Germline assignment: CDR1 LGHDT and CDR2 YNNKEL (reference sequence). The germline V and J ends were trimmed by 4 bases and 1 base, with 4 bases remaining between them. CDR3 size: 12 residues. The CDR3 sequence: CASSRDNYGYTF. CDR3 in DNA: TGTGCCAGCAGCCGCGATAACTATGGCTACACCTTC.

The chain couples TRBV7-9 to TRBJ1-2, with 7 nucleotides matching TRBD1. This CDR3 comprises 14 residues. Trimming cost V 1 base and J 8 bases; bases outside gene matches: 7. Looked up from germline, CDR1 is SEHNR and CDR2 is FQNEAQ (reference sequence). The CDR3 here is CASSLEAGGGGYTF. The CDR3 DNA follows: TGTGCCAGCAGCTTAGAAGCAGGGGGTGGAGGCTACACCTTC.

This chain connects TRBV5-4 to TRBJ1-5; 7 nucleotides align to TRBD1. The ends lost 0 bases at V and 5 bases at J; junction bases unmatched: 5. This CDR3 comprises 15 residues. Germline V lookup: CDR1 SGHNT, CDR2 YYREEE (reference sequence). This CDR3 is CASSLGRGRDQPQHF. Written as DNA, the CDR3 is TGTGCCAGCAGCTTGGGGAGGGGGCGCGATCAGCCCCAGCATTTT.

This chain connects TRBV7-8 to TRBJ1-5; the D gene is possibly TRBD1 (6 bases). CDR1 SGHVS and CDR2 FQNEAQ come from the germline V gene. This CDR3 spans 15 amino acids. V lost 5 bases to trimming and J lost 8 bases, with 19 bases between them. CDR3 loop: CASSKDGTRRKPQHF. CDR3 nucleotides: TGTGCCAGCAGCAAAGACGGGACACGTAGGAAGCCCCAGCATTTT.

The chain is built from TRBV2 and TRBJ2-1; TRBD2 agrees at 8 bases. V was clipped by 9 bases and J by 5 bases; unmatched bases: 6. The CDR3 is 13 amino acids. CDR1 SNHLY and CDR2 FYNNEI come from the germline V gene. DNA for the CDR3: TGTGCCAGGACGCGGGGGGCTGACAATGAGCAGTTCTTC. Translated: CARTRGADNEQFF.

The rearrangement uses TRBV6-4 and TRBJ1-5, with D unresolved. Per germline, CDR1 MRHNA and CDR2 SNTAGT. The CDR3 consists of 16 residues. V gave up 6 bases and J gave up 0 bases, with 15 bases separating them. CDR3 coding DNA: TGTGCCAGCAGCGCCTTATTGGGAGTTAGCAATCAGCCCCAGCATTTT. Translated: CASSALLGVSNQPQHF.